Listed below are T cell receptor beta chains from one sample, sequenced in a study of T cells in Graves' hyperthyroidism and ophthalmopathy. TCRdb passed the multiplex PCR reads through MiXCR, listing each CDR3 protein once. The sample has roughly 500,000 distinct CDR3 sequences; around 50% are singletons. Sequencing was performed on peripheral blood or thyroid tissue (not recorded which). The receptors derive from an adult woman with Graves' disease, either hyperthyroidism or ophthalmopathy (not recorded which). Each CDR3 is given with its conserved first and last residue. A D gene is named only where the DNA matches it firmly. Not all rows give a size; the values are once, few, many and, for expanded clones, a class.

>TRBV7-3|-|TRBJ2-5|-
TGTGCCAGCAGCGTTGCTCAGGACGGGATTGGGACCCAGTACTTC
CASSVAQDGIGTQYF
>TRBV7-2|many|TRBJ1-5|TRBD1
TGTGCCAGCAGCTTAACAGGGGGCGATCAGCCCCAGCATTTT
CASSLTGGDQPQHF
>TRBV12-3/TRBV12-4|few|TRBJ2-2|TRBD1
TGTGTCAGCAGTTGGGACAGTACGAACACCGGGGAGCTGTTTTTT
CVSSWDSTNTGELFF
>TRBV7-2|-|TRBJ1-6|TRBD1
TGTGCCAGCAGCCCACCGACAGGGAATTCACCCCTCCACTTT
CASSPPTGNSPLHF
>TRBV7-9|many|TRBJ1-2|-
TGTGCCAGCAGCTTAGGGGCCAGTCCCTATGGCTACACCTTC
CASSLGASPYGYTF
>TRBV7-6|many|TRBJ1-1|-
TGTGCCAGCAGCTTCCGGGCGATCACTGAAGCTTTCTTT
CASSFRAITEAFF
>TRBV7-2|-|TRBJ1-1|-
TGTGCCAGCAGCCTACAGTTAGGGATGAACACTGGAGCTTTCTTT
CASSLQLGMNTGAFF
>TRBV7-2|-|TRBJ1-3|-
TGTGCCAGCAGCTTAGCAGAAGGGGGCTCTGGAAACACCATATATTTT
CASSLAEGGSGNTIYF
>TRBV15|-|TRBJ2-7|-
TGTGCCACCAGCACCAACAAAGCCCTCCGCGAGCAGTACTTC
CATSTNKALREQYF
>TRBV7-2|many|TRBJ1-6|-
TGTGCCAGCAGCTTAGAAAAGGGCGGGCATTCACCCCTCCACTTT
CASSLEKGGHSPLHF
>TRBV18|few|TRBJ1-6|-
TGTGCCAGCTCACCAGCAGTGCGCCTCAATTCACCCCTCCACTTT
CASSPAVRLNSPLHF
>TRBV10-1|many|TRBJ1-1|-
TGCGCCAGCAGTGAAGGCCCGAACACTGAAGCTTTCTTT
CASSEGPNTEAFF
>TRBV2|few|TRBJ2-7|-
TGTGCCAGCAGGTATGGAGGGGCAGTCATCGAGCAGTACTTC
CASRYGGAVIEQYF
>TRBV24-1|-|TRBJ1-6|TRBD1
TGTGCCAGCAGTGAAGGGACAGGGCTGGGATCACCCCTCCACTTT
CASSEGTGLGSPLHF
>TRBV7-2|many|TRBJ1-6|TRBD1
TGTGCCAGCAGCTTAAATTTTAGGACAGGGACCTATAATTCACCCCTCCACTTT
CASSLNFRTGTYNSPLHF
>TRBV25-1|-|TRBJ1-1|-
TGTGCCAGCAGTGAAACACCGGGCCCGGCTTTCGGAGACACTGAAGCTTTCTTT
CASSETPGPAFGDTEAFF
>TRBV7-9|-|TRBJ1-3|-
TGTGCCAGCAGCGAAGGGGTAGGAAACACCATATATTTT
CASSEGVGNTIYF
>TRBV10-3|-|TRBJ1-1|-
TGTGCCAGTGCAGGGAGTTTTCCGAACACTGAAGCTTTCTTT
CASAGSFPNTEAFF
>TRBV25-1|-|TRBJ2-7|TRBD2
TGTGCCTGCAGTGTTTGGACTAGCGGGATCTACGAGCAGTACTTC
CACSVWTSGIYEQYF
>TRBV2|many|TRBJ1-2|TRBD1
TGTGCCAGCAGTGAAGTGACAGGGGGCAACTATGGCTACACCTTC
CASSEVTGGNYGYTF
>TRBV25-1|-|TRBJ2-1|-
TGTGCCTACAATGAGCAGTTCTTC
CAYNEQFF
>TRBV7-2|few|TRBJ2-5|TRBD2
TGTGCCAGCAGCCAGACTAGCGGGCCTCAAGAGACCCAGTACTTC
CASSQTSGPQETQYF
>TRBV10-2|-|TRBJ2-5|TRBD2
TGCGCCAGTATGGGGACTAGCAGGGAGACCCAGTACTTC
CASMGTSRETQYF
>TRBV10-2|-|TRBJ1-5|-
TGCGCCAGCAGTAGGTCCACGGTAGATCAGCCCCAGCATTTT
CASSRSTVDQPQHF
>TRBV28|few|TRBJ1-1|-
TGTGCCAGCAGCAGATGGGGACAGAACACTGAAGCTTTCTTT
CASSRWGQNTEAFF
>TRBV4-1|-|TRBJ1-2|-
TGCGCCAGCAGCCAAGATATTCGGGGCTACACCTTC
CASSQDIRGYTF
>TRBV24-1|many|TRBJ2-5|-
TGTGCCACCAGTGACACATCGCTCGGGAAAGAGACCCAGTACTTC
CATSDTSLGKETQYF
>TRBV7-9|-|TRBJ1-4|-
TGCGCCAGCAGCCAAGATTTAGCCAGGGGAGGCGAAAAACTGTTTTTT
CASSQDLARGGEKLFF
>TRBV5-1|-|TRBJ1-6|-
TGCGCCAGCAGCTTGGAACTAGCCTATAATTCACCCCTCCACTTT
CASSLELAYNSPLHF
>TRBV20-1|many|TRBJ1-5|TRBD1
TGCAGTGCTACACAGGGGGCTTTGTCGTTTTCCAATCAGCCCCAGCATTTT
CSATQGALSFSNQPQHF
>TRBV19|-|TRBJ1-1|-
TGTGCCAGTAGTATGAGACGGGAACAGAAACGGGGGATTGAAGCTTTCTTT
CASSMRREQKRGIEAFF
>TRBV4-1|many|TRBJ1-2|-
TGCGCCAGCAGCCAAGAGGAGATCGGCTATGGCTACACCTTC
CASSQEEIGYGYTF
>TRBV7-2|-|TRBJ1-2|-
TGTGCCAGCAGCCGCGGGAACGGTAACTATGGCTACACCTTC
CASSRGNGNYGYTF
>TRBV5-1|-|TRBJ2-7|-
TGCGCCAGCAGCTTGAACACAGGGCAAAACGAGCAGTACTTC
CASSLNTGQNEQYF
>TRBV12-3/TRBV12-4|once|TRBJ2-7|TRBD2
TGTGCCAGCAGTTTTCTAGCGGGAGGGTCCGAGCAGTACTTC
CASSFLAGGSEQYF
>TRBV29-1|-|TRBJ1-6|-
TGCAGCGTTGTGGGGGTACGCTCCTATAATTCACCCCTCCACTTT
CSVVGVRSYNSPLHF
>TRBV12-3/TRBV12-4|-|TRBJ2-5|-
TGTGCCAGCAGTTTAAGGCGTATCCAAGAGGCCGGGATCGGGACCCAGTACTTC
CASSLRRIQEAGIGTQYF
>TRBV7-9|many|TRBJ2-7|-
TGTGCCAGCAGCCCCCCAGAAGGGGGAGGTGGCGAGCAGTACTTC
CASSPPEGGGGEQYF
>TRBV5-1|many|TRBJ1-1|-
TGCGCCAGCAGCTTTGCTCGGGAAAACACTGAAGCTTTCTTT
CASSFARENTEAFF
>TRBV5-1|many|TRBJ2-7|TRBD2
TGCGCCAGCAGCACCGGGGGGGGCTACGAGCAGTACTTC
CASSTGGGYEQYF
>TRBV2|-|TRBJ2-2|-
TGTGCCAGCAGTCCCCTAAGAGGTTCCCCGAACACCGGGGAGCTGTTTTTT
CASSPLRGSPNTGELFF
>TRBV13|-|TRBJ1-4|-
TGTGCCAGCAGCTTTTGGGGGAGAGGCCCTCCATCCGCCGAAAAACTGTTTTTT
CASSFWGRGPPSAEKLFF
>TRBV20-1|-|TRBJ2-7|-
TGCAGTGCTAGAGATGTCAGGGCCGAGGTCCAGTACTTC
CSARDVRAEVQYF
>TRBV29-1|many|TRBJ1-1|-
TGCAGCGTTGTAGGGCAACAAGACACTGAAGCTTTCTTT
CSVVGQQDTEAFF
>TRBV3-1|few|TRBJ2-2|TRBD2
TGTGCCAGCAGCCAAGGGCTAGCGGTAAACACCGGGGAGCTGTTTTTT
CASSQGLAVNTGELFF
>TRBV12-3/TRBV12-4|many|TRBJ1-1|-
TGTGCCAGCAGTTCCCGGGCTACTACTAGGGACACTGAAGCTTTCTTT
CASSSRATTRDTEAFF
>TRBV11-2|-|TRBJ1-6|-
TGTGCCAGCAGCCCTCGGTCAGCTAATTCACCCCTCCACTTT
CASSPRSANSPLHF
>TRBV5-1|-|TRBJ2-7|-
TGCGCCAGCAGCCCTACAGGGGGGGCTGGGTCCTACGAGCAGTACTTC
CASSPTGGAGSYEQYF
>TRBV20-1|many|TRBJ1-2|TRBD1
TGCAGTGAAACGACAGGGCTGGGCTATGGCTACACCTTC
CSETTGLGYGYTF
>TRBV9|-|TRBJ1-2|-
TGTGCCAGCAGCGGATCCCGGGACACTTCCGGGGACGATGGCTACACCTTC
CASSGSRDTSGDDGYTF
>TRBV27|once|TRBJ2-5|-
TGTGCCAGCAGTTCACGGATCTACGGGGGCCAAGAGACCCAGTACTTC
CASSSRIYGGQETQYF
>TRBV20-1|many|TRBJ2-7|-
TGCAGTGCTAGAGATACAGGGACCTACTACGAGCAGTACTTC
CSARDTGTYYEQYF
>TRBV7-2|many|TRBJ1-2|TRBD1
TGTGCCAGCAGCTTAGCGGGGACAGGGAGTCACTATGGCTACACCTTC
CASSLAGTGSHYGYTF
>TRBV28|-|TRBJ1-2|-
TGTGCCAGCAGTTTATCTGAGGTTGGGTATGGCTACACCTTC
CASSLSEVGYGYTF
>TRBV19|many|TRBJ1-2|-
TGTGCCAGTAGTCGTACGGCCTCTTATGGCTACACCTTC
CASSRTASYGYTF
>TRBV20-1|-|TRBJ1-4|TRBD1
TGCAGTGCCGCCCGGAACCGGGACAGGAATGAAAAACTGTTTTTT
CSAARNRDRNEKLFF
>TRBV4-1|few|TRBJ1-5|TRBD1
TGCGCCAGCAGCCAAGATCGTACCGGGACAGGGACCCAGCCCCAGCATTTT
CASSQDRTGTGTQPQHF